The next 24 T cell receptor beta chains were all read from a single sample in a study of blood T cell repertoires in COVID-19. Measured with immunoSEQ multiplex PCR; TCRdb has only the in-frame clones, and not every one. The sample records about 400,000 clones, about 90% being singletons. Source material: PBMCs or T cells enriched from blood (not recorded which). The source is a man aged 40-55 years in a cohort exposed to, infected with or recovered from COVID-19 (not recorded which).

The sample holds one count of this clone. The chain joins TRBV24-1 to TRBJ2-5; 7 bases line up with TRBD1. The CDR3 has 14 residues. J was trimmed by 2 bases and V by 7 bases; bases with no gene match: 6. Germline CDR1 KGHDR, CDR2 SFDVKD. CDR3 protein: CATRGATGQETQYF. The CDR3 nucleotides read TGTGCCACCAGGGGGGCGACAGGGCAAGAGACCCAGTACTTC.

This clone has a handful of counts. The gene calls are TRBV27 and TRBJ2-1; 9 bases align to TRBD2. CDR1 and CDR2 (germline): MNHEY, SMNVEV (reference sequence). V gave up 5 bases and J gave up 7 bases; unmatched junction bases: 6. The CDR3 is 14 residues long. CDR3 amino acids: CASSPGTSRNEQFF. In DNA, the CDR3 is TGTGCCAGCAGTCCCGGGACTAGCAGGAATGAGCAGTTCTTC.

The rearrangement joins TRBV6-1 to TRBJ1-3, with TRBD1 as a possible D gene (5 bases). Germline CDR1 is MNHNS and CDR2 is SASEGT. Between the trimmed V and J ends, which lost 0 bases and 3 bases, there was a span of 6 bases. The CDR3 totals 14 residues. CDR3 residues: CASSEAGDGNTIYF. DNA of the CDR3: TGTGCCAGCAGTGAAGCAGGGGATGGAAACACCATATATTTT.

This clone was recorded only once. The CDR3 DNA is TGTGCCTGGGTAGCTACGAATACGCAGTATTTT. This gives the protein CAWVATNTQYF. J is TRBJ2-3 and V is TRBV30; D uncertain. The CDR3 spans 11 residues. The germline V gene has CDR1 GTSNPN and CDR2 SVGIG (reference sequence). The V end lost 5 bases, the J end lost 7 bases, and 10 bases lay between the germline ends.

The chain uses TRBV6-5 and TRBJ2-7; TRBD2 agrees at 12 bases. Looked up from germline, CDR1 is MNHEY and CDR2 is SVGAGI. The length of the CDR3 is 15 residues. V lost 5 bases, J lost 4 bases, and 6 bases stayed unmatched. In DNA, the CDR3 is TGTGCCAGCAGTCAACCGGGACTAGCGGGTTACGAGCAGTACTTC. Translated, it gives CASSQPGLAGYEQYF.

The genes are TRBV5-5 and TRBJ1-4, with D tentatively TRBD1 (5 bases). The germline V gene has CDR1 SGHKS and CDR2 YYEKEE (reference sequence). Trimming removed 1 base at V and 7 bases at J, with 11 bases between. This CDR3 spans 14 amino acids. The CDR3 nucleotides read TGTGCCAGCAGCTTGTCCAGGGCTTCTGAAAAACTGTTTTTT. Amino acid sequence: CASSLSRASEKLFF.

This chain uses TRBV5-1 with TRBJ2-4; 7 positions match TRBD1. The CDR3 consists of 14 residues. With V trimmed by 4 bases and J by 5 bases, 6 bases remained unmatched. Germline loops: CDR1 SGHRS, CDR2 YFSETQ. The CDR3 DNA reads as TGCGCCAGCAGCCCCGGGACAGCTGAAAACATTCAGTACTTC. Protein sequence: CASSPGTAENIQYF.

The V gene is TRBV30, the J gene TRBJ2-5, with TRBD2 as a possible D gene (5 bases). V was trimmed by 1 base and J by 5 bases, leaving 14 bases between them. Germline CDR1 reads GTSNPN; CDR2 reads SVGIG (reference sequence). The CDR3 totals 14 residues. The CDR3 sequence is CAWSDHGGRETQYF. CDR3 DNA sequence: TGTGCCTGGAGTGACCACGGAGGAAGGGAGACCCAGTACTTC.

This sequence joins TRBV13 and TRBJ2-7; 7 bases align to TRBD1. The CDR3 is made up of 17 amino acids. V lost 5 bases, J lost 2 bases, and 15 bases stayed unmatched. Germline values: CDR1 PRHDT, CDR2 FYEKMQ (reference sequence). In DNA form, the CDR3 reads TGTGCCAGCAGCAAGGGACAGATACGCGGGCCGACCTACGAGCAGTACTTC. Amino acids: CASSKGQIRGPTYEQYF. Drawing the rest from reference TRBV13 and TRBJ2-7, the complete variable domain is AAGVIQSPRHLIKEKRETATLKCYPIPRHDTVYWYQQGPGQDPQFLISFYEKMQSDKGSIPDRFSAQQFSDYHSELNMSSLELGDSALYFCASSKGQIRGPTYEQYFGPGTRLTVT.

This CDR3 is CASRYSYTQYF. The CDR3 bases are TGTGCCAGCAGATACAGCTATACGCAGTATTTT. This sequence joins TRBV28 and TRBJ2-3; D not certain. This CDR3 contains 11 residues. Germline-derived CDR1 and CDR2 are MDHEN and SYDVKM. Trimming took off 6 bases at V and 7 bases at J, with 8 bases between the two ends.

This chain connects TRBV19 to TRBJ1-5; 8 bases are a match to TRBD1. Germline-derived CDR1 and CDR2 are LNHDA and SQIVND (reference sequence). Losses at the gene ends were 7 bases for V and 7 bases for J; bases not matched to a gene: 9. This CDR3 has 14 amino acids. This CDR3 is CASTSRGRDQPQHF. CDR3 nucleotides: TGTGCCAGTACCAGCAGGGGGCGAGACCAGCCCCAGCATTTT.

CDR3 in amino acids: CASSLGSGTGNYEQYF. The CDR3 nucleotides are TGTGCCAGCAGCTTAGGGTCCGGGACAGGGAACTACGAGCAGTACTTC. This chain joins TRBV7-6 and TRBJ2-7, with 9 nucleotides matching TRBD1. This CDR3 has 16 residues. Looked up from germline, CDR1 is SGHVS and CDR2 is FNYEAQ. The V segment lost 1 base and the J segment 3 bases; nucleotides outside the gene matches: 7. The full variable domain, rest sourced from reference TRBV7-6 and TRBJ2-7, is GAGVSQSPRYKVTKRGQDVALRCDPISGHVSLYWYRQALGQGPEFLTYFNYEAQQDKSGLPNDRFSAERPEGSISTLTIQRTEQRDSAMYRCASSLGSGTGNYEQYFGPGTRLTVT.

The V and J genes are TRBV29-1 and TRBJ2-1; 14 bases fit TRBD2. After removal of 5 bases from V and 8 bases from J, the junction contained 17 bases not matched to a gene. Germline CDR1 and CDR2: SQVTM and ANQGSEA. This CDR3 region has 18 residues. The CDR3 DNA is TGCAGCGTTCGGGGTTTAAGAGGGACTAGCGGGAGTCTCTATGAGCAGTTCTTC. It encodes CSVRGLRGTSGSLYEQFF.

The rearrangement uses TRBV28 and TRBJ1-2, with D hard to call. The germline CDR1 and CDR2 sequences are MDHEN and SYDVKM. Trimming took off 6 bases at V and 2 bases at J, with 10 bases between the two ends. The CDR3 loop spans 13 amino acids. The CDR3 region has the DNA TGTGCCAGCAGAATCGACACGAACTATGGCTACACCTTC. Translating it yields CASRIDTNYGYTF.

This clone was counted once. In nucleotides, the CDR3 is TGTGCCAGCTCCATAGGGCGCGGGGTTTCCTACGAGCAGTACTTC. Translation: CASSIGRGVSYEQYF. The chain uses TRBV27 and TRBJ2-7; possibly TRBD2 for D (6 bases). Looked up from germline, CDR1 is MNHEY and CDR2 is SMNVEV (reference sequence). Trimming removed 8 bases from V and 1 base from J, with 18 bases in between. CDR3 length equals 15 residues.

The V and J genes are TRBV18 and TRBJ2-5, with 11 bases that match TRBD2. CDR1 is KGHSH and CDR2 is LQKENI in the germline V gene. V was pared by 3 bases and J by 4 bases, with 4 bases of the junction left unmatched. The CDR3 is 15 residues long. As DNA, the CDR3 is TGTGCCAGCTCACCCCAGACTAGCGGGGCAGAGACCCAGTACTTC. As protein: CASSPQTSGAETQYF. Variable domain in full (rest from reference TRBV18 and TRBJ2-5): NAGVMQNPRHLVRRRGQEARLRCSPMKGHSHVYWYRQLPEEGLKFMVYLQKENIIDESGMPKERFSAEFPKEGPSILRIQQVVRGDSAAYFCASSPQTSGAETQYFGPGTRLLVL.

The chain carries TRBV6-1 and TRBJ2-1; 10 nucleotides match TRBD2. Trimming cost V 4 bases and J 4 bases; bases outside gene matches: 1. This CDR3 has 14 residues. CDR1 is MNHNS, CDR2 SASEGT, per germline. The CDR3 spells CASSGTSGYNEQFF. The CDR3 DNA sequence: TGTGCCAGCAGTGGGACTAGCGGTTACAATGAGCAGTTCTTC.

This sequence joins TRBV30 and TRBJ1-2; maybe TRBD1 (5 bases). Trimming took 2 bases from V and 6 from J, leaving 13 bases between them. Per germline, CDR1 GTSNPN and CDR2 SVGIG (reference sequence). This CDR3 spans 13 amino acids. This CDR3 is CAWSRGWGDGYTF. The CDR3 nucleotides read TGTGCCTGGAGTAGAGGGTGGGGGGATGGCTACACCTTC.

This chain joins TRBV29-1 and TRBJ1-2; tentative D call: TRBD1 (6 bases). The CDR3 sequence is 14 residues long. The V end was cut by 3 bases, the J end by 7 bases, with 18 bases between. Looked up from germline, CDR1 is SQVTM and CDR2 is ANQGSEA. The CDR3 nucleotides read TGCAGCGTTGATGATGGGGGGGCCACGGGTGGCTACACCTTC. It translates to CSVDDGGATGGYTF. The variable domain in full, completed from reference TRBV29-1 and TRBJ1-2, reads SAVISQKPSRDICQRGTSLTIQCQVDSQVTMMFWYRQQPGQSLTLIATANQGSEATYESGFVIDKFPISRPNLTFSTLTVSNMSPEDSSIYLCSVDDGGATGGYTFGSGTRLTVV.

The gene calls are TRBV12-3 or TRBV12-4 and TRBJ1-1; TRBD1 is a possible D gene (5 bases). With 7 bases removed from V and 8 bases from J, the gap between germline ends came to 17 bases. The CDR3 has 13 amino acids. The CDR3 protein is CASIITGTVEAFF. DNA of the CDR3: TGTGCCAGCATAATAACAGGTACTGTGGAAGCTTTCTTT.

The chain uses TRBV4-1 and TRBJ1-2; no definite D call. V was clipped by 1 base and J by 8 bases, with 20 bases between them. Germline V gene data show CDR1 as MGHRA and CDR2 as YSYEKL. The CDR3 spans 16 residues. The DNA for the CDR3 is TGCGCCAGCAGCCAAGTTGTATCCGGGGATTTGGGGGGCTACACCTTC. It translates to CASSQVVSGDLGGYTF.

The chain employs TRBV24-1 and TRBJ2-3, with 11 bases fitting TRBD2. The trim removed 5 bases at V and 6 bases at J, leaving 9 bases unmatched. Germline CDR1 KGHDR, CDR2 SFDVKD. The CDR3 has 16 amino acids. The CDR3 nucleotides read TGTGCCACCAGTGCCCCCTTAGCGGGAGGGGGTGATACGCAGTATTTT. It specifies CATSAPLAGGGDTQYF.

The J gene is TRBJ1-2, the V gene TRBV19; 7 bases are shared with TRBD1. The CDR3 is 15 amino acids. V lost 2 bases to trimming and J lost 6 bases; unmatched junction nucleotides: 9. Germline V gene data show CDR1 as LNHDA and CDR2 as SQIVND (reference sequence). The CDR3 reads CASSIYYRGMDGYTF. The CDR3 DNA reads TGTGCCAGTAGTATATATTACAGGGGAATGGATGGCTACACCTTC.

The rearrangement links TRBV28 to TRBJ1-5, with TRBD1 matching 7 bases. This CDR3 is 16 amino acids long. V lost 9 bases, J lost 2 bases, and 13 bases stayed unmatched. CDR1 is MDHEN, CDR2 SYDVKM, per germline. CDR3 region: CASRQGPAGGNQPQHF. As DNA, the CDR3 is TGTGCCAGTAGACAGGGCCCCGCCGGTGGCAATCAGCCCCAGCATTTT.